This TCR beta chain was retrieved from a study of cytomegalovirus exposure and HLA in healthy donors. PCR was performed using 60 Vbeta and 13 Jbeta primers. Generated by immunoSEQ multiplex PCR, the TCRdb table keeps only in-frame clones and is missing some. The table has about 180,000 clones, 70% to 85% seen once. Study-wide points: Clonal expansion, a later analysis showed, was greater in HLA-associated TCR beta chains than in equally common others. A likely sequencing artifact accounted for one observed cluster of highly shared sequence variants. There were reportedly fewer N-insertions in an Asian-associated ancestry cluster than the roughly 670-donor mean, in a later analysis.

Turning to this clone: As yet, its antigen is unknown.

Sample: PBMCs. The clonotype originates from a woman aged 55-75 years in good health and CMV-seropositive.

The DNA for the CDR3 is TGTGCCAGCAGCCGCGGGGAGCGAAATGAGCAGTTCTTC. This codes for CASSRGERNEQFF. The chain employs TRBV7-9 and TRBJ2-1, with a weak D call TRBD2 (6 bases). The CDR3 has 13 residues. Germline CDR1 SEHNR, CDR2 FQNEAQ (reference sequence). V lost 5 bases and J 7 bases, leaving 12 bases between the germline ends.